Below, one T cell receptor (beta chain) is given with its context. TCRdb keeps only in-frame clones here, not all; method: immunoSEQ multiplex PCR. The sample contains a few hundred thousand clones, nearly 90% of which appear only once. The data derive from a study of blood T cell repertoires in COVID-19. Enrolled during active infection, Seattle patients were then followed longitudinally. The sequencing sample was made of peripheral blood. The source of this sequence is a woman aged 55-70 years with COVID-19, enrolled during active disease.

CDR3 sequence reads: CARGNRGGNTEAFF. The CDR3 DNA sequence: TGTGCCAGGGGAAACAGGGGTGGGAACACTGAAGCTTTCTTT. The chain joins TRBV3-1 (or the pseudogene TRBV3-2) to TRBJ1-1; 7 nucleotides align to TRBD1. Losses at the gene ends were 9 bases for V and 1 base for J; bases not matched to a gene: 8. Germline assignment: CDR1 LGHDT and CDR2 YNNKEL (reference sequence). This CDR3 spans 14 amino acids.